The 2 T cell receptor beta chains in this list originate from one sample, sequenced in a study of STAT3 mutations in large granular lymphocyte leukemia. Whole-study results and caveats: At least one immunodominant TCR beta clonotype appeared in every T-cell large granular lymphocyte leukemia patient.

These receptors' antigens are unknown. Here immunoSEQ multiplex PCR was the method, and the copy in TCRdb shows in-frame clones only, minus some. Seen here are roughly 30,000 clones, about 74% observed once, and the top ten hold around 30%. The sequencing input was peripheral blood mononuclear cells. Receptors were obtained from a woman aged 45-60 years with T-cell large granular lymphocyte leukemia. Some clones in this sample may be carry-over from other donors' samples.

The V and J genes are TRBV16 and TRBJ1-1; 8 nucleotides agree with TRBD1. After removal of 0 bases from V and 3 bases from J, the junction contained 3 bases not matched to a gene. The CDR3 extends over 15 amino acids. The germline gives CDR1 KGHSY, CDR2 FQNENV. DNA of the CDR3: TGTGCCAGCAGCCAATCTTCAGGGGGCTACACTGAAGCTTTCTTT. It translates to CASSQSSGGYTEAFF. The full variable domain, its missing parts supplied by reference TRBV16 and TRBJ1-1, is GEEVAQTPKHLVRGEGQKAKLYCAPIKGHSYVFWYQQVLKNEFKFLISFQNENVFDETGMPKERFSAKCLPNSPCSLEIQATKLEDSAVYFCASSQSSGGYTEAFFGQGTRLTVV.

V is TRBV6-5 and J is TRBJ2-2, with a possible D match to TRBD1 (5 bases). Germline lookup yields CDR1 MNHEY and CDR2 SVGAGI. This CDR3 has 15 residues. V was pared by 0 bases and J by 7 bases, with 12 bases between. The chain's CDR3 is CASSYSYRLIGELFF. The CDR3 DNA reads as TGTGCCAGCAGTTACTCCTACAGGCTGATCGGGGAGCTGTTTTTT.